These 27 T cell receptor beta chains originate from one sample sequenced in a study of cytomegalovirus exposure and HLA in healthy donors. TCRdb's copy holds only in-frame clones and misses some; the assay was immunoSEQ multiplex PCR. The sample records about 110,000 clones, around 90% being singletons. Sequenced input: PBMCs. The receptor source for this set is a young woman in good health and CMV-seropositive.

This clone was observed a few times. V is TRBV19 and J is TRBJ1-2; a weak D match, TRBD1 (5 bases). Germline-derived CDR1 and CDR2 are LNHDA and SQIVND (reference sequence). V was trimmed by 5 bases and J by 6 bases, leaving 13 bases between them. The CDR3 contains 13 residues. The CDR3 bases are TGTGCCAGTAGTGTCGACAGAATTGATGGCTACACCTTC. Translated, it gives CASSVDRIDGYTF. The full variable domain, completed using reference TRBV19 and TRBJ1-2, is DGGITQSPKYLFRKEGQNVTLSCEQNLNHDAMYWYRQDPGQGLRLIYYSQIVNDFQKGDIAEGYSVSREKKESFPLTVTSAQKNPTAFYLCASSVDRIDGYTFGSGTRLTVV.

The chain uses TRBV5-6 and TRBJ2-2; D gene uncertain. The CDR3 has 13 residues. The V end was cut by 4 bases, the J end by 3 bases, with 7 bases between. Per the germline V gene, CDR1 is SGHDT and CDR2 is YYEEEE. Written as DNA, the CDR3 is TGTGCCAGCAGCCTACAGTACACCGGGGAGCTGTTTTTT. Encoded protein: CASSLQYTGELFF.

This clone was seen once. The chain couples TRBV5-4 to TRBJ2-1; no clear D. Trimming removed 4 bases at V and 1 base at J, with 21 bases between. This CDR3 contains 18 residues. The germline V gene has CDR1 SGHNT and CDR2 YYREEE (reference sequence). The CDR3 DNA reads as TGTGCCAGCAGCCCCGGCGGAACGGTCGCCAGATCCTACAATGAGCAGTTCTTC. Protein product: CASSPGGTVARSYNEQFF.

The DNA for the CDR3 is TGTGCCAGCAGCCATATCACAGATACGCAGTATTTT. It specifies CASSHITDTQYF. The gene calls are TRBV14 and TRBJ2-3, with D unclear. Germline CDR1 reads SGHDN; CDR2 reads FVKESK. This CDR3 has 12 amino acids. Trimming took 3 bases from V and 2 from J, leaving 3 bases between them.

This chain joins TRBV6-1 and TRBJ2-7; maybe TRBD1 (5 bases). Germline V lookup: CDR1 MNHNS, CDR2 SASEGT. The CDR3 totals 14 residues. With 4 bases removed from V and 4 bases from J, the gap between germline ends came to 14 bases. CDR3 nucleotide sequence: TGTGCCAGCAGTGTTTTAGGGGTTAATTACGAGCAGTACGTC. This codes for CASSVLGVNYEQYV.

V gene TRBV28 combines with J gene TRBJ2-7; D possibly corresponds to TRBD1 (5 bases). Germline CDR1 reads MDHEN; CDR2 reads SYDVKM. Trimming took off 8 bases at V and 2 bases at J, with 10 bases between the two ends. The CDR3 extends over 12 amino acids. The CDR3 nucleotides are TGTGCCAGCGGGGCAGGACCCTACGAGCAGTACGTC. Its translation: CASGAGPYEQYV.

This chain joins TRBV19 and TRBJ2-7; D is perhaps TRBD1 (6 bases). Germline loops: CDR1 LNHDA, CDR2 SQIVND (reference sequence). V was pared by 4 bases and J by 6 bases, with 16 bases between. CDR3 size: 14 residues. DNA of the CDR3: TGTGCCAGTAGTACGCACAGGGTTCGAGGCGAGCAGTACTTC. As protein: CASSTHRVRGEQYF. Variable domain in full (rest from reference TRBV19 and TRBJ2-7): DGGITQSPKYLFRKEGQNVTLSCEQNLNHDAMYWYRQDPGQGLRLIYYSQIVNDFQKGDIAEGYSVSREKKESFPLTVTSAQKNPTAFYLCASSTHRVRGEQYFGPGTRLTVT.

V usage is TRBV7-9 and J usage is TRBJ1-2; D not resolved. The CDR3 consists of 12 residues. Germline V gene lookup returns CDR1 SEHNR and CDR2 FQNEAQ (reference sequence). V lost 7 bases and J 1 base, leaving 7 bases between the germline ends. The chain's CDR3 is CASTGFNYGYTF. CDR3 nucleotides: TGTGCCAGCACCGGGTTTAACTATGGCTACACCTTC.

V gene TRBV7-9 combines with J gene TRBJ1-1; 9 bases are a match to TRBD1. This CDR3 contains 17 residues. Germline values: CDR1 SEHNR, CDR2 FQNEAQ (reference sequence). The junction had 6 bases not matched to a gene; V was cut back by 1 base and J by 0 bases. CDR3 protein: CASSLVGWTGVNTEAFF. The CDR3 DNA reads TGTGCCAGCAGCTTAGTAGGGTGGACAGGGGTGAACACTGAAGCTTTCTTT.

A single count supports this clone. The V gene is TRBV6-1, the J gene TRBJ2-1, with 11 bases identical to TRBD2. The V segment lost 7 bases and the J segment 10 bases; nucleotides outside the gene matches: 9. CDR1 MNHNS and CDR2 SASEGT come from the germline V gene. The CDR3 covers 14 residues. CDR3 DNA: TGTGCCAGCATATATAGCGGGGGGGCCAGGGAGCAGTTCTTC. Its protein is CASIYSGGAREQFF.

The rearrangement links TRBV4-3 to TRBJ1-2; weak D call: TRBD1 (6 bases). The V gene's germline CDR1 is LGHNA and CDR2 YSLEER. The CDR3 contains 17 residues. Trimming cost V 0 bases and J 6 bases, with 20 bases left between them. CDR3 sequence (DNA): TGCGCCAGCAGCCAAGATTCAGTCTCGACAGGAGGCGATGGCTACACCTTC. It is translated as CASSQDSVSTGGDGYTF.

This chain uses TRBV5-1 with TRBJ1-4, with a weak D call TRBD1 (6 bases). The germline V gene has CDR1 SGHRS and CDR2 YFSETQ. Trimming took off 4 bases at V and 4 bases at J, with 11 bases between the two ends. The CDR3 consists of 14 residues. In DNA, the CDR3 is TGCGCCAGCAGCCCGGGACACATTAATGAAAAACTGTTTTTT. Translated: CASSPGHINEKLFF.

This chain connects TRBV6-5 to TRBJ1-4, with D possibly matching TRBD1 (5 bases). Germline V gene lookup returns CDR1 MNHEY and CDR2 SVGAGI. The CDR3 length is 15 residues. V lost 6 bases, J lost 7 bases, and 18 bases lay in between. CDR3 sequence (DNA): TGTGCCAGCAGATCTTACGGGGGGGTACGTGAAAAACTGTTTTTT. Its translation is CASRSYGGVREKLFF.

CDR3 loop: CASSERPGQGALASGNTIYF. The DNA for the CDR3 is TGCGCCAGCAGCGAACGTCCGGGACAGGGGGCTCTGGCCTCTGGAAACACCATATATTTT. V usage is TRBV4-1 and J usage is TRBJ1-3, with 12 bases lining up with TRBD1. This CDR3 comprises 20 residues. In germline, CDR1 is MGHRA, CDR2 YSYEKL. J gave up 0 bases and V 5 bases, and 14 bases lay outside the gene matches.

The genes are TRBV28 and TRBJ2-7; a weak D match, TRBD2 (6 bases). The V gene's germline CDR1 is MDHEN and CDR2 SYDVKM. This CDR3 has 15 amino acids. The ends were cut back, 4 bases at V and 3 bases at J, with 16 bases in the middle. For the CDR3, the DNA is TGTGCCAGCAGTTCTACAACCGGCGGGGACTACGAGCAGTACGTC. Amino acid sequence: CASSSTTGGDYEQYV.

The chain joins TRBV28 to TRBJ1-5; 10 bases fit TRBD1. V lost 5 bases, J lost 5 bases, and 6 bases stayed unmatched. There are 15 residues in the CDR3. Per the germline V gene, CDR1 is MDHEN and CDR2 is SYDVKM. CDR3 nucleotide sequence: TGTGCCAGCAGTCATCCCGGGACAGGGGATCAGCCCCAGCATTTT. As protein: CASSHPGTGDQPQHF.

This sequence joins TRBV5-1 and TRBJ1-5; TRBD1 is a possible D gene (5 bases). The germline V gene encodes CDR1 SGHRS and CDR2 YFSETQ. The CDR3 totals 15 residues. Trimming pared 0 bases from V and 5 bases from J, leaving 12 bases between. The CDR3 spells CASSLDARVDQPQHF. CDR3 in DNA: TGCGCCAGCAGCTTGGATGCCAGGGTGGATCAGCCCCAGCATTTT.

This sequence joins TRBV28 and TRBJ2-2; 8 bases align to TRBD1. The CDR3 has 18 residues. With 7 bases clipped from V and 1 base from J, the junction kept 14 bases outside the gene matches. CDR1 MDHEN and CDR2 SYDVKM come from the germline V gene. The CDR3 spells CASTGTIGGTGNTGELFF. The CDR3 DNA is TGTGCCAGCACCGGCACTATAGGGGGGACAGGGAACACCGGGGAGCTGTTTTTT.

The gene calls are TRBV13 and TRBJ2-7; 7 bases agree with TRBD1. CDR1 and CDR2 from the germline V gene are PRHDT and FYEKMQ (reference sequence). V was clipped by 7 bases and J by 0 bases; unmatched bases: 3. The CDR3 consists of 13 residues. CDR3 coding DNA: TGTGCCAGCAAGACAGGGCACTCCTACGAGCAGTACTTC. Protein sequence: CASKTGHSYEQYF.

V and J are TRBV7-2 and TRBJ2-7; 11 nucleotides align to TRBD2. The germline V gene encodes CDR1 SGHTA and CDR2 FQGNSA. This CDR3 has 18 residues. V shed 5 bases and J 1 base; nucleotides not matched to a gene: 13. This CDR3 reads CASSTGLAGGDISYEQYV. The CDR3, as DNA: TGTGCCAGCAGCACAGGGCTAGCGGGGGGCGACATATCCTACGAGCAGTACGTC.

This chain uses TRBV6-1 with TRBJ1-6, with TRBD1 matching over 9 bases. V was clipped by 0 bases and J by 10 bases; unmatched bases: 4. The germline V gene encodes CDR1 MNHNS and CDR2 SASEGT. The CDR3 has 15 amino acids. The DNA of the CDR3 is TGTGCCAGCAGTGAAGCGGACAGGGGATTGTCACCCCTCCACTTT. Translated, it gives CASSEADRGLSPLHF.

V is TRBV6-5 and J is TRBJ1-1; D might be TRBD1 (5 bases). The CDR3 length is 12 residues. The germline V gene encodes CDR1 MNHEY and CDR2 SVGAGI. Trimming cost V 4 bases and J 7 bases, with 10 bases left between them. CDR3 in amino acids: CASSSLGLEAFF. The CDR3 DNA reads TGTGCCAGCAGTTCCTTGGGGCTTGAAGCTTTCTTT.

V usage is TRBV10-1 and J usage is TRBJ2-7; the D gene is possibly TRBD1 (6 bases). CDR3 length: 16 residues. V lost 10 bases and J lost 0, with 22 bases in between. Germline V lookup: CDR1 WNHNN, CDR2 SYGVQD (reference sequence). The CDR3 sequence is CAKKLAGTPPSYEQYV. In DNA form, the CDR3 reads TGCGCCAAGAAACTGGCCGGGACACCACCCTCCTACGAGCAGTACGTC.

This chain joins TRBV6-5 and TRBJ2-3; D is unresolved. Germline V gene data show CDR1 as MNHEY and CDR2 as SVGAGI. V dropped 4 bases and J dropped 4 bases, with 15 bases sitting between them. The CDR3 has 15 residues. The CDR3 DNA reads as TGTGCCAGCAGTTCCAACCTTGGAGCCGCAGATACGCAGTATTTT. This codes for CASSSNLGAADTQYF.

CDR3 residues: CATSRGGGENSPLHF. The CDR3 DNA is TGTGCCACCAGCAGGGGCGGGGGGGAAAATTCACCCCTCCACTTT. The genes are TRBV15 and TRBJ1-6; a possible D gene is TRBD1 (5 bases). Germline V gene sequence: CDR1 LNHNV, CDR2 YYDKDF (reference sequence). Trimming took 3 bases from V and 7 from J, leaving 13 bases between them. The CDR3 sequence is 15 residues long.

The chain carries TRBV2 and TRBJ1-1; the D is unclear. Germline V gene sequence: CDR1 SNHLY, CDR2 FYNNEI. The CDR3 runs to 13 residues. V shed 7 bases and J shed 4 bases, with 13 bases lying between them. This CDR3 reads CASTQALSTEAFF. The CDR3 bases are TGTGCCAGCACCCAGGCCCTGAGCACTGAAGCTTTCTTT.

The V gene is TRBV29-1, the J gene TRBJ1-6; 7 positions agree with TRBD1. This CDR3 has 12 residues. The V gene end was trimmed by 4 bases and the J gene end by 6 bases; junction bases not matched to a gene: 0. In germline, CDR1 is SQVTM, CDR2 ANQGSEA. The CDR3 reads CSVGDSNSPLHF. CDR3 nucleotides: TGCAGCGTTGGGGACAGTAATTCACCCCTCCACTTT.